A single sample gave rise to the 29 T cell receptor beta chains below, sequenced in a study of blood T cell repertoires in COVID-19. TCRdb's copy holds only in-frame clones and misses some; the assay was immunoSEQ multiplex PCR. The data hold 150,000 to 200,000 clones, with around 83% observed a single time. Sequenced material: peripheral blood. The receptor set was obtained from a man aged 18 to 30 with acute or convalescent COVID-19.

The chain links TRBV6-6 to TRBJ1-6; 7 bases line up with TRBD1. Germline CDR1 is MNHNY and CDR2 is SVGAGI (reference sequence). With 2 bases clipped from V and 7 bases from J, the junction kept 5 bases outside the gene matches. The CDR3 sequence is 15 residues long. The CDR3 nucleotides read TGTGCCAGCAGTTACAACAGGGGCAAAAATTCACCCCTCCACTTT. Residues: CASSYNRGKNSPLHF.

The chain employs TRBV5-1 and TRBJ1-1, with D perhaps TRBD1 (5 bases). Looked up from germline, CDR1 is SGHRS and CDR2 is YFSETQ. V was cut by 3 bases and J by 3 bases, with 15 bases left in between. This CDR3 is built from 15 residues. In DNA form, the CDR3 reads TGCGCCAGCAGCTCTTTGTCTGGAGGGGACACTGAAGCTTTCTTT. Translation: CASSSLSGGDTEAFF.

V is TRBV6-5 and J is TRBJ2-1; possibly TRBD1 for D (6 bases). Germline loops: CDR1 MNHEY, CDR2 SVGAGI. CDR3 length: 15 amino acids. V dropped 6 bases and J dropped 5 bases, with 17 bases sitting between them. The CDR3 region has the DNA TGTGCCAGCAGCGCTGATATCAGGGGAGACAATGAGCAGTTCTTC. This translates into CASSADIRGDNEQFF.

J is TRBJ2-3 and V is TRBV7-9; D is ambiguous. V was pared by 3 bases and J by 1 base, with 8 bases between. The CDR3 spans 14 residues. The germline V gene has CDR1 SEHNR and CDR2 FQNEAQ (reference sequence). The CDR3 region is CASSFSSRTDTQYF. Here the CDR3 DNA reads TGTGCCAGCAGCTTCTCCTCTCGCACAGATACGCAGTATTTT.

The genes are TRBV7-9 and TRBJ2-1, with TRBD2 matching over 9 bases. Unmatched junction bases numbered 7, after V lost 3 bases and J lost 7 bases. The germline V gene has CDR1 SEHNR and CDR2 FQNEAQ (reference sequence). The CDR3 runs to 15 residues. The CDR3 DNA is TGTGCCAGCAGCTTGCTGAGCGGGGGGATAAATGAGCAGTTCTTC. This codes for CASSLLSGGINEQFF.

The rearrangement joins TRBV30 to TRBJ2-1, with 8 bases fitting TRBD2. The V gene end was trimmed by 8 bases and the J gene end by 4 bases; junction bases not matched to a gene: 7. This CDR3 comprises 13 residues. Per the germline V gene, CDR1 is GTSNPN and CDR2 is SVGIG (reference sequence). The CDR3, as DNA: TGTGCCGGGGCAGCGGGGGCTTACAATGAGCAGTTCTTC. Its translation is CAGAAGAYNEQFF.

The chain joins TRBV19 to TRBJ1-2; the match to TRBD1 covers 8 bases. V gave up 5 bases and J gave up 5 bases; unmatched junction bases: 10. This CDR3 has 15 residues. Germline assignment: CDR1 LNHDA and CDR2 SQIVND (reference sequence). CDR3 bases: TGTGCCAGTAGTTTGCGGGGACAGGAGCTATATGGCTACACCTTC. This encodes CASSLRGQELYGYTF.

This chain links TRBV5-4 with TRBJ2-2; 12 bases align to TRBD2. The germline CDR1 and CDR2 sequences are SGHNT and YYREEE (reference sequence). This CDR3 has 15 residues. With V trimmed by 3 bases and J by 4 bases, 1 base remained unmatched. CDR3 coding DNA: TGTGCCAGCAGCTGGACTAGCGGGGTCACCGGGGAGCTGTTTTTT. This sequence encodes CASSWTSGVTGELFF.

The chain recombines TRBV18 with TRBJ1-2; D unclear. The germline gives CDR1 KGHSH, CDR2 LQKENI. Trimming removed 6 bases at V and 3 bases at J, with 14 bases between. This CDR3 region has 14 residues. The DNA of the CDR3 is TGTGCCAGCTCCCTTGGCCAGGTTGACTATGGCTACACCTTC. Its translation is CASSLGQVDYGYTF.

The chain has TRBV27 and TRBJ1-3, with D hard to call. CDR1 and CDR2 from the germline V gene are MNHEY and SMNVEV (reference sequence). The CDR3 consists of 14 residues. With 3 bases removed from V and 1 base from J, the gap between germline ends came to 7 bases. CDR3: CASSFAGSGNTIYF. The CDR3 coding sequence is TGTGCCAGCAGTTTCGCGGGATCTGGAAACACCATATATTTT.

The chain uses TRBV28 and TRBJ1-4, with TRBD1 identical over 7 bases. Germline-derived CDR1 and CDR2 are MDHEN and SYDVKM. CDR3 length: 14 amino acids. The trim removed 8 bases at V and 7 bases at J, leaving 10 bases unmatched. Here the CDR3 DNA reads TGTGCCAGCCAACAGGGGATAAGCGGTGAAAAACTGTTTTTT. It encodes CASQQGISGEKLFF.

The V and J genes are TRBV30 and TRBJ2-7; D is unclear. V was pared by 0 bases and J by 2 bases, with 8 bases between. This CDR3 contains 13 residues. Germline CDR1 and CDR2: GTSNPN and SVGIG (reference sequence). The CDR3 spells CAWSVGPTYEQYV. CDR3 DNA: TGTGCCTGGAGTGTTGGCCCCACCTACGAGCAGTACGTC.

This chain links TRBV6-4 with TRBJ2-1; 7 positions match TRBD2. This CDR3 is 14 amino acids long. Germline lookup yields CDR1 MRHNA and CDR2 SNTAGT. Trimming took 0 bases from V and 6 from J; bases not matched to a gene: 2. The CDR3 DNA reads TGTGCCAGCAGTGACTCAGGGGAGGGCAATGAGCAGTTCTTC. Its translation is CASSDSGEGNEQFF.

V is TRBV15 and J is TRBJ2-4, with D maybe TRBD2 (7 bases). CDR1 and CDR2 (germline): LNHNV, YYDKDF (reference sequence). There are 17 residues in the CDR3. V lost 0 bases and J 0 bases, leaving 12 bases between the germline ends. CDR3 sequence: CATSRDRGGLAKNIQYF. For the CDR3, the DNA is TGTGCCACCAGCAGAGATAGGGGGGGCCTAGCCAAAAACATTCAGTACTTC.

The chain combines TRBV6-5 with TRBJ1-3, with D tentatively TRBD1 (6 bases). Germline CDR1 MNHEY, CDR2 SVGAGI. The V and J ends lost 4 bases and 1 base respectively, with 8 bases between them. This CDR3 has 14 amino acids. DNA of the CDR3: TGTGCCAGCAGTTCTACAGGGTCTGGAAACACCATATATTTT. Its translation: CASSSTGSGNTIYF.

The chain joins TRBV30 to TRBJ1-5; no clear D. V lost 7 bases to trimming and J lost 2 bases, with 12 bases between them. CDR1 is GTSNPN and CDR2 is SVGIG in the germline V gene (reference sequence). This CDR3 has 13 amino acids. CDR3 in amino acids: CASSPEGNQPQHF. DNA of the CDR3: TGTGCCTCGTCTCCGGAGGGCAATCAGCCCCAGCATTTT.

The gene calls are TRBV12-3 or TRBV12-4 and TRBJ1-1, with D possibly being TRBD1 (5 bases). The CDR3 sequence is 13 residues long. Between the trimmed V and J ends, which lost 4 bases and 6 bases, there was a span of 12 bases. In DNA, the CDR3 is TGTGCCAGCAGTTCCCGGCAGGGCGCTGAAGCTTTCTTT. The encoded protein is CASSSRQGAEAFF.

This chain connects TRBV6-1 to TRBJ2-1, with 11 bases lining up with TRBD2. The CDR3 extends over 20 amino acids. Germline CDR1 reads MNHNS; CDR2 reads SASEGT. Trimming took 3 bases from V and 6 from J; bases not matched to a gene: 19. The CDR3 loop is CASSDRAGPLLAGALNEQFF. The CDR3 coding sequence is TGTGCCAGCAGTGACAGGGCAGGCCCACTACTAGCGGGGGCCCTCAATGAGCAGTTCTTC.

The V gene is TRBV2, the J gene TRBJ1-4, with 7 bases matching TRBD1. V was pared by 6 bases and J by 6 bases, with 7 bases of the junction left unmatched. The CDR3 runs 14 residues. The V gene's germline CDR1 is SNHLY and CDR2 FYNNEI. The CDR3 spells CASRETGRDEKLFF. The CDR3, as DNA: TGTGCCAGCAGGGAGACAGGGCGGGATGAAAAACTGTTTTTT.

There are a few counts of this clone. This chain uses TRBV5-8 with TRBJ2-7, with 7 bases identical to TRBD2. Losses at the gene ends were 2 bases for V and 2 bases for J; bases not matched to a gene: 4. Germline loops: CDR1 SGHTS, CDR2 YDEGEE. CDR3 length: 14 amino acids. The CDR3 DNA sequence: TGTGCCAGCAGCTTCCGTGGGGGGGCCTACGAGCAGTACTTC. Protein sequence: CASSFRGGAYEQYF.

This clone was counted only a few times. The CDR3 reads CASSLPQGGMNTEAFF. CDR3 sequence (DNA): TGCGCCAGCAGCTTGCCTCAGGGAGGTATGAACACTGAAGCTTTCTTT. The chain uses TRBV5-1 and TRBJ1-1; TRBD1 is a possible D gene (5 bases). The CDR3 sequence is 16 residues long. V lost 1 base and J 0 bases, leaving 13 bases between the germline ends. The germline gives CDR1 SGHRS, CDR2 YFSETQ.

This chain joins TRBV2 and TRBJ2-5; D is perhaps TRBD1 (5 bases). Germline V gene sequence: CDR1 SNHLY, CDR2 FYNNEI. Trimming pared 7 bases from V and 2 bases from J, leaving 8 bases between. CDR3 length equals 12 residues. The CDR3 nucleotides read TGTGCCAGCAACAGGCTACAAGAGACCCAGTACTTC. Translation gives CASNRLQETQYF.

The chain links TRBV19 to TRBJ2-6; D gene ambiguous. Germline V gene lookup returns CDR1 LNHDA and CDR2 SQIVND (reference sequence). The CDR3 totals 15 residues. Deletions cut 4 bases from V and 0 bases from J, with 7 bases between. The CDR3 bases are TGTGCCAGTAGTAGGGCAGTCTCTGGGGCCAACGTCCTGACTTTC. This gives the protein CASSRAVSGANVLTF.

J is TRBJ2-3 and V is TRBV5-1, with a possible D match to TRBD2 (7 bases). Germline V gives CDR1 SGHRS, CDR2 YFSETQ. The CDR3 is 14 residues long. V lost 1 base to trimming and J lost 11 bases, with 17 bases between them. This chain's CDR3 is CASSLLRGQSGQYF. The CDR3 DNA reads as TGCGCCAGCAGCTTGTTGCGGGGGCAGAGTGGGCAGTATTTT.

The chain couples TRBV10-2 to TRBJ2-5; 13 bases align to TRBD2. Losses at the gene ends were 2 bases for V and 9 bases for J; bases not matched to a gene: 3. Germline CDR1 and CDR2: WSHSY and SAAADI. CDR3 length: 14 residues. CDR3 loop: CASSETSGRGAQYF. The CDR3 bases are TGCGCCAGCAGTGAGACTAGCGGGAGGGGGGCCCAGTACTTC.

The genes are TRBV19 and TRBJ1-6, with D perhaps TRBD1 (6 bases). Between the trimmed V and J ends, which lost 5 bases and 7 bases, there was a span of 15 bases. Germline V gene sequence: CDR1 LNHDA, CDR2 SQIVND (reference sequence). This CDR3 contains 15 residues. Here the CDR3 reads CASSVLQGKNSPLHF. The CDR3 DNA is TGTGCCAGTAGTGTACTACAGGGAAAGAATTCACCCCTCCACTTT.

The chain combines TRBV6-6 with TRBJ1-1, with 9 bases that match TRBD1. CDR1 and CDR2 (germline): MNHNY, SVGAGI (reference sequence). This CDR3 contains 14 residues. V dropped 6 bases and J dropped 4; count of bases not matched to a gene: 6. DNA of the CDR3: TGTGCCAGCAGGGGACAGGGAAGGGGCACTGAAGCTTTCTTT. This sequence encodes CASRGQGRGTEAFF.

The V gene is TRBV20-1, the J gene TRBJ1-5, with 7 nucleotides matching TRBD1. V lost 3 bases to trimming and J lost 2 bases; unmatched junction nucleotides: 7. Germline V gives CDR1 DFQATT, CDR2 SNEGSKA (reference sequence). The CDR3 has 15 residues. The CDR3 sequence is CSASNTGEGNQPQHF. Written as DNA, the CDR3 is TGCAGTGCTAGTAATACAGGGGAGGGCAATCAGCCCCAGCATTTT.

The J gene is TRBJ2-1, the V gene TRBV19, with a tentative D call TRBD1 (6 bases). V was clipped by 0 bases and J by 5 bases, with 14 bases between them. The CDR3 has 16 amino acids. Germline lookup yields CDR1 LNHDA and CDR2 SQIVND (reference sequence). CDR3 coding DNA: TGTGCCAGTAGTATAGATCTTCCAGGGGTAAACAATGAGCAGTTCTTC. As protein: CASSIDLPGVNNEQFF.